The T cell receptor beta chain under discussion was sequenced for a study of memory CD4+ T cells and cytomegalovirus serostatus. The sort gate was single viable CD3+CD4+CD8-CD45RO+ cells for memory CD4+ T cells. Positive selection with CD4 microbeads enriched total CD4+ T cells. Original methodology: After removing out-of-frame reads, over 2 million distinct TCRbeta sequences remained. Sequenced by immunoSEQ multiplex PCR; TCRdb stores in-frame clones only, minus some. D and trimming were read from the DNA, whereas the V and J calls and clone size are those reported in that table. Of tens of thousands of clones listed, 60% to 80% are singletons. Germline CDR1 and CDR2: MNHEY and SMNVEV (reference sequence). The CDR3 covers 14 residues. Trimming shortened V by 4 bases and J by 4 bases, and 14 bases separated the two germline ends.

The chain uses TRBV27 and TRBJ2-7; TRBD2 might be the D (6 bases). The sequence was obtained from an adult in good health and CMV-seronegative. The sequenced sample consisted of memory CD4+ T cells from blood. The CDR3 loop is CASSSRGRGYEQYF. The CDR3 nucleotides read TGTGCCAGCAGTTCAAGAGGTCGGGGGTACGAGCAGTACTTC.